The 18 T cell receptor beta chains below all came from one sample that was sequenced in a study of cytomegalovirus exposure and HLA in healthy donors. Vbeta (60) and Jbeta (13) primers were used in the PCR. TCRdb keeps only in-frame clones here, not all; method: immunoSEQ multiplex PCR. The table includes over 65,000 clones, approximately 82% detected once. The source material was PBMCs. These TCRs come from a man aged 40-55 years in good health and CMV-seronegative.

As concerns this clone: A junction boundary mismatches the germline segment, possibly from a read error. CDR3 coding DNA: TGTGCCAGCAGTTTTCGGGGACAGGGGCGGGAGGTGTTC. Translated, it gives CASSFRGQGREVF. The chain joins TRBV27 to TRBJ2-7, with 10 nucleotides matching TRBD1. The CDR3 contains 13 residues. Germline values: CDR1 MNHEY, CDR2 SMNVEV (reference sequence).

This clone occurred a few times. The chain is built from TRBV9 and TRBJ1-4, with 8 bases identical to TRBD1. The trim removed 3 bases at V and 7 bases at J, leaving 5 bases unmatched. Germline V lookup: CDR1 SGDLS, CDR2 YYNGEE. This CDR3 is 14 amino acids long. DNA of the CDR3: TGTGCCAGCAGCGAAACAGGGGGTCTTGAAAAACTGTTTTTT. Protein product: CASSETGGLEKLFF.

V is TRBV7-9 and J is TRBJ1-4; no clear D gene. V lost 2 bases and J 4 bases, leaving 5 bases between the germline ends. There are 13 residues in the CDR3. Germline CDR1 reads SEHNR; CDR2 reads FQNEAQ (reference sequence). DNA of the CDR3: TGTGCCAGCAGCTTACAGGTTAATGAAAAACTGTTTTTT. It translates to CASSLQVNEKLFF.

About this clone itself: The limits of the CDR3 on the DNA are not certain, so only TCRdb's listed CDR3 is given. V gene TRBV7-2 combines with J gene TRBJ2-7; TRBD2, the table's D call, was not compared with the DNA. The CDR3 has 12 residues if both end residues are counted. Germline CDR1 is SGHTA and CDR2 is FQGNSA. The CDR3 is CASSFGSGPQYF.

CDR3 sequence reads: CASTRPAGDEQFF. In DNA, the CDR3 is TGTGCCAGCACCCGGCCAGCGGGCGATGAGCAGTTCTTC. The chain joins TRBV2 to TRBJ2-1; TRBD2 is a possible D gene (6 bases). Trimming left V 7 bases short and J 8 bases short, with 15 bases between. The CDR3 covers 13 residues. Germline V lookup: CDR1 SNHLY, CDR2 FYNNEI.

J is TRBJ1-6 and V is TRBV10-3; a possible D gene is TRBD1 (6 bases). The CDR3 covers 15 residues. The V gene's germline CDR1 is ENHRY and CDR2 SYGVKD. V gave up 2 bases and J gave up 4 bases, with 9 bases separating them. Here the CDR3 DNA reads TGTGCCATCAGTGAGATGCAGGGGTATAATTCACCCCTCCACTTT. It is translated as CAISEMQGYNSPLHF.

As regards this clone: Other DNA sequences in the same sample also yield this CDR3. J is TRBJ2-7 and V is TRBV6-5; 7 bases match TRBD2. The CDR3 runs 15 residues. Germline V gene sequence: CDR1 MNHEY, CDR2 SVGAGI. Unmatched junction bases numbered 13, after V lost 7 bases and J lost 4 bases. The DNA of the CDR3 is TGTGCCAGCACCGACCCGCGGCTAGCGGCTTACGAGCAGTACTTC. It encodes CASTDPRLAAYEQYF.

The rearrangement uses TRBV13 and TRBJ2-5; TRBD2 matches 8 bases. CDR3 length equals 14 residues. Germline V gene lookup returns CDR1 PRHDT and CDR2 FYEKMQ (reference sequence). V shed 3 bases and J 5 bases; nucleotides not matched to a gene: 5. As DNA, the CDR3 is TGTGCCAGCAGCTTCGGGGGGGCGTATGAGACCCAGTACTTC. It specifies CASSFGGAYETQYF.

The V and J genes are TRBV10-2 and TRBJ1-5; D not certain. Germline-derived CDR1 and CDR2 are WSHSY and SAAADI. V was pared by 0 bases and J by 5 bases, with 20 bases between. CDR3 length: 18 amino acids. CDR3 DNA: TGCGCCAGCAGTGAGTCGCCCCCTGGAGACGGGAGGTATCAGCCCCAGCATTTT. The encoded protein is CASSESPPGDGRYQPQHF.

CDR3 amino acids: CSVPTSLGGNEQFF. The CDR3 DNA is TGCAGCGTACCGACTAGCCTAGGGGGCAATGAGCAGTTCTTC. The chain recombines TRBV29-1 with TRBJ2-1, with TRBD2 as a possible D gene (7 bases). The V end lost 6 bases, the J end lost 6 bases, and 18 bases lay between the germline ends. Per the germline V gene, CDR1 is SQVTM and CDR2 is ANQGSEA. This CDR3 has 14 residues.

CDR3 sequence (DNA): TGTGCCAGCAGTGAGTTCAGGGCTTACACTGAAGCTTTCTTT. Translation: CASSEFRAYTEAFF. The rearrangement uses TRBV6-1 and TRBJ1-1, with D tentatively TRBD1 (5 bases). V lost 3 bases, J lost 3 bases, and 11 bases lay in between. Germline assignment: CDR1 MNHNS and CDR2 SASEGT. There are 14 residues in the CDR3.

The chain employs TRBV7-9 and TRBJ2-3; 9 nucleotides match TRBD1. There are 15 residues in the CDR3. The J segment lost 2 bases and the V segment lost 6 bases, leaving 6 bases of the junction unmatched. From germline, CDR1 is SEHNR and CDR2 FQNEAQ (reference sequence). CDR3 nucleotides: TGTGCCAGCAGTCCAAGGACAGGGGTCACAGATACGCAGTATTTT. Its protein is CASSPRTGVTDTQYF.

This chain links TRBV27 with TRBJ2-1; tentative D call: TRBD1 (6 bases). Between the trimmed V and J ends, which lost 5 bases and 7 bases, there was a span of 15 bases. CDR1 and CDR2 from the germline V gene are MNHEY and SMNVEV (reference sequence). The CDR3 extends over 14 amino acids. Written as DNA, the CDR3 is TGTGCCAGCAGTGAGATCGGGACAATAAATGAGCAGTTCTTC. This sequence encodes CASSEIGTINEQFF.

This chain uses TRBV15 with TRBJ2-1; D is unclear. V lost 3 bases and J lost 7, with 13 bases in between. The CDR3 has 14 amino acids. In germline, CDR1 is LNHNV, CDR2 YYDKDF (reference sequence). The CDR3 reads CATSSLLITNEQFF. The CDR3 DNA follows: TGTGCCACCAGCAGCCTACTAATAACAAATGAGCAGTTCTTC.

The CDR3 here is CASSLVGRPEKLFF. CDR3 bases: TGTGCCAGCAGCTTGGTGGGGAGACCTGAAAAACTGTTTTTT. The genes are TRBV5-4 and TRBJ1-4, with D unclear. This CDR3 spans 14 amino acids. Germline assignment: CDR1 SGHNT and CDR2 YYREEE (reference sequence). Trimming shortened V by 0 bases and J by 7 bases, and 10 bases separated the two germline ends.

This clone appeared a few times. This chain uses TRBV28 with TRBJ1-6, with no clear D. The V end lost 2 bases, the J end lost 4 bases, and 15 bases lay between the germline ends. From germline, CDR1 is MDHEN and CDR2 SYDVKM. This CDR3 has 17 amino acids. Here the CDR3 DNA reads TGTGCCAGCAGTTTACTCTCCGATGGAGGGTATAATTCACCCCTCCACTTT. It specifies CASSLLSDGGYNSPLHF.

The chain joins TRBV29-1 to TRBJ2-3; 7 positions match TRBD2. With 7 bases clipped from V and 6 bases from J, the junction kept 25 bases outside the gene matches. CDR1 is SQVTM and CDR2 is ANQGSEA in the germline V gene. CDR3 length: 18 residues. CDR3 nucleotide sequence: TGCAGCGACGGTCCGAGGTCTAGCGGAAGAGGGCGGGCGGATACGCAGTATTTT. Its translation: CSDGPRSSGRGRADTQYF.

Comments on this clone: The sample carries other DNA sequences with the same CDR3. The chain links TRBV6-5 to TRBJ1-1; maybe TRBD1 (5 bases). Per germline, CDR1 MNHEY and CDR2 SVGAGI. This CDR3 region has 14 residues. Trimming stripped 0 bases from V and 1 base from J, with 6 bases between. CDR3 nucleotides: TGTGCCAGCAGTTACTCTACAGGGAACACTGAAGCTTTCTTT. Translation: CASSYSTGNTEAFF.